This TCR beta chain was identified in a study of spatial heterogeneity in lung cancer. Study outcomes and limitations: TCRs found ubiquitously expanded in tumor appeared in blood more at resection than at follow-up.

Indicated time point: sample taken at primary tumor resection. Unsorted tumor, nontumor lung tissue or cryopreserved PBMC supplied the whole RNA. The donors, 72 patients with untreated early-stage non-small cell lung cancer, provided the samples. This clonotype was recorded at least ten times. The antigen is not known. TCRdb re-analysed the 5' RACE reads in MiXCR, keeping a single row per CDR3 protein. Of around 30,000 distinct CDR3 sequences in the sample, about 8.1% were seen once. The CDR3 is made up of 18 amino acids. Trimming removed 6 bases from V and 1 base from J; junction bases left unmatched: 10.

This clonotype was obtained from a female donor with early-stage non-small cell lung cancer. V and J are TRBV12-3 or TRBV12-4 and TRBJ2-6; 9 positions agree with TRBD1. The sample here was PBMCs, taken at surgery. The DNA for the CDR3 is TGTGCCAGCAGGCCGATACAGGGGGCGGCATCTGGGGCCAACGTCCTGACTTTC. Amino acid sequence: CASRPIQGAASGANVLTF.